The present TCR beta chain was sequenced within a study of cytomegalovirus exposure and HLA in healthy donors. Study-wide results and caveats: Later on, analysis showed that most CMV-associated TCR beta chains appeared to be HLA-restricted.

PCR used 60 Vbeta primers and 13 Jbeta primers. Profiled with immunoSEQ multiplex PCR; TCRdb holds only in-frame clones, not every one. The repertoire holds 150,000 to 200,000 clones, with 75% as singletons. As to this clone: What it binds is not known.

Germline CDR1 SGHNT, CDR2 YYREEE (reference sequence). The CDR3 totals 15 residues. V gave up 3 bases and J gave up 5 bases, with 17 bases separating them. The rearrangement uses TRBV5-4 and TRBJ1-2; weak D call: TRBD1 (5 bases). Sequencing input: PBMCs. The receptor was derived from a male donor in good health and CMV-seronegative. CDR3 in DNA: TGTGCCAGCAGCTCATTGGCCAGGGAACGATATGGCTACACCTTC. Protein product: CASSSLARERYGYTF.